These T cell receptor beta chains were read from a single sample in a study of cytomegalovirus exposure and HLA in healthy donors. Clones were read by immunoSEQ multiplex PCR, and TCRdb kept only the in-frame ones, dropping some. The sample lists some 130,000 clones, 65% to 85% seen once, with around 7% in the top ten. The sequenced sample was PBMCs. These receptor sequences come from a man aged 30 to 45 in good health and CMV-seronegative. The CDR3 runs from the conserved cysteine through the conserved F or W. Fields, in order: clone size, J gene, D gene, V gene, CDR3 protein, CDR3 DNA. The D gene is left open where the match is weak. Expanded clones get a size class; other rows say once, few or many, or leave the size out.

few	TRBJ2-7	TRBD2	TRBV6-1	CASSRTSGPTYEQYF	TGTGCCAGCAGCCGAACTAGCGGGCCTACCTACGAGCAGTACTTC
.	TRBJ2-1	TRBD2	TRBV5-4	CASSFSTSGRSYNEQFF	TGTGCCAGCAGCTTTAGCACTAGCGGGAGGTCCTACAATGAGCAGTTCTTC
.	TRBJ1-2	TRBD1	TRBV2	CASQGQGGSGYTF	TGTGCCAGCCAAGGACAGGGGGGTAGTGGCTACACCTTC
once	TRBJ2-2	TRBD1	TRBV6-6	CAIRHTGGSNTGELFF	TGTGCCATCCGACATACAGGGGGCTCGAACACCGGGGAGCTGTTTTTT
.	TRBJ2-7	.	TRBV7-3	CASSSSPDSYEQYF	TGTGCCAGCAGCTCAAGCCCGGACAGCTACGAGCAGTACTTC
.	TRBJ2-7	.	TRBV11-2	CASSLSEKGTYEQYF	TGTGCCAGCAGCTTATCAGAGAAGGGGACCTACGAGCAGTACTTC
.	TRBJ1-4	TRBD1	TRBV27	CASSPGGWVLATNEKLFF	TGTGCCAGCAGTCCAGGGGGTTGGGTTCTGGCAACTAATGAAAAACTGTTTTTT
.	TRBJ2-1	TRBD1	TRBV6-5	CASSLDRASYNEQFF	TGTGCCAGCAGCCTCGACAGGGCCTCCTACAATGAGCAGTTCTTC
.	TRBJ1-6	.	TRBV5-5	CASSLDQGTSPLHF	TGTGCCAGCAGCTTGGACCAGGGGACTTCACCCCTCCACTTT
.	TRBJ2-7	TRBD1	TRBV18	CASSPQDRDYEQYF	TGTGCCAGCTCACCCCAGGACAGGGACTACGAGCAGTACTTC
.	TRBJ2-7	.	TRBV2	CASQDVSYEQYF	TGTGCCAGCCAGGATGTTTCCTACGAGCAGTACTTC
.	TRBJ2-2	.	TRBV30	CAWSRTVGTGELFF	TGTGCCTGGAGCCGGACAGTGGGCACCGGGGAGCTGTTTTTT
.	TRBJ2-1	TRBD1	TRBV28	CASSETGTGAYNEQFF	TGTGCCAGCAGCGAGACTGGGACAGGGGCCTACAATGAGCAGTTCTTC
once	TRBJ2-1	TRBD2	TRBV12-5	CASGLVLAGGPNNEQFF	TGTGCTAGTGGTTTGGTACTAGCGGGGGGGCCAAACAATGAGCAGTTCTTC
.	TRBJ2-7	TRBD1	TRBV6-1	CASGDSSYEQYF	TGTGCCAGCGGGGACAGTTCCTACGAGCAGTACTTC
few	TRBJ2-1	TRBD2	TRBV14	CASSQEGLAGFSPYNEQFF	TGTGCCAGCAGCCAAGAGGGACTAGCGGGATTCTCGCCATACAATGAGCAGTTCTTC
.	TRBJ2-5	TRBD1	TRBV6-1	CASSDRGGSGEQYF	TGTGCCAGCAGTGACAGAGGGGGCAGTGGGGAGCAGTACTTC
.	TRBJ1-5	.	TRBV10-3	CATQTDRLEQPQHF	TGTGCCACCCAAACCGACAGGTTAGAACAGCCCCAGCATTTT
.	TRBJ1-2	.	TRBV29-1	CSAATSPGYTF	TGCAGCGCCGCGACTAGTCCTGGCTACACCTTC
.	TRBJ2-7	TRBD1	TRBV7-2	CASSSRTGIGYEQYF	TGTGCCAGCAGCTCCCGGACAGGGATCGGATACGAGCAGTACTTC
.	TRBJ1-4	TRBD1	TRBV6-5	CASSSTGSKEKLFF	TGTGCCAGCAGTTCGACAGGGAGTAAGGAAAAACTGTTTTTT
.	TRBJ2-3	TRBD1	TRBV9	CASSARDRVDTQYF	TGTGCCAGCAGCGCCCGCGACAGGGTGGATACGCAGTATTTT
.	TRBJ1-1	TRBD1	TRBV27	CASSPSTGVTEAFF	TGTGCCAGCAGCCCGTCGACAGGGGTCACTGAAGCTTTCTTT
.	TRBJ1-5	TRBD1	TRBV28	CASSPGQGQPQHF	TGTGCCAGCAGTCCGGGACAGGGTCAGCCCCAGCATTTT
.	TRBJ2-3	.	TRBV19	CASTSGEDTQYF	TGTGCCAGTACCTCCGGGGAGGATACGCAGTATTTT
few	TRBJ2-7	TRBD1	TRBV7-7	CASSLRTGGYYEQYF	TGTGCCAGCAGCCTCCGGACAGGCGGTTACTACGAGCAGTACTTC
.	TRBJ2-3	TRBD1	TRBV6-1	CASLGQGGTDTQYF	TGTGCCAGTCTCGGACAGGGTGGCACAGATACGCAGTATTTT
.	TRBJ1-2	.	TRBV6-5	CASSYGGATYGYTF	TGTGCCAGCAGTTACGGGGGGGCAACCTATGGCTACACCTTC
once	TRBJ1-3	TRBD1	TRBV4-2	CASSQEGRTGERNTIYF	TGTGCCAGCAGCCAAGAGGGGAGGACAGGGGAAAGAAACACCATATATTTT
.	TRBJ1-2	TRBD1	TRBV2	CASNARGRPGGYTF	TGTGCCAGCAACGCCAGGGGGCGGCCCGGTGGCTACACCTTC
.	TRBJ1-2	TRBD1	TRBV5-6	CASSGGQALPLNYGYTF	TGTGCCAGCAGCGGGGGACAGGCGTTACCTCTTAACTATGGCTACACCTTC
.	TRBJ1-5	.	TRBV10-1	CASSEKAGEKNQPQHF	TGCGCCAGCAGTGAGAAGGCAGGGGAAAAGAATCAGCCCCAGCATTTT
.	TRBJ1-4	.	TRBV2	CASSEYGSTNEKLFF	TGTGCCAGCAGTGAATATGGGAGTACTAATGAAAAACTGTTTTTT
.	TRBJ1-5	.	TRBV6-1	CASRGASYSNQPQHF	TGTGCCAGCAGGGGGGCCTCTTATAGCAATCAGCCCCAGCATTTT
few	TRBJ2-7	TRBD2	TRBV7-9	CASSLGGTSIYEQYF	TGTGCCAGCAGCTTAGGCGGGACTAGTATCTACGAGCAGTACTTC
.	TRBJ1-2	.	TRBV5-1	CASSLDGGGGYTF	TGCGCCAGCAGCCTCGATGGGGGAGGGGGCTACACCTTC
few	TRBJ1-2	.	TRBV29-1	CSVEGLPDIDYTF	TGCAGCGTTGAAGGCCTTCCCGACATTGACTACACCTTC
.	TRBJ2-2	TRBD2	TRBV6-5	CASSYTSGYTGELFF	TGTGCCAGCAGTTATACTAGCGGTTACACCGGGGAGCTGTTTTTT
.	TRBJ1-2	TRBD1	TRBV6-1	CASSEIGVWTGVGYTF	TGTGCCAGCAGTGAAATAGGGGTCTGGACAGGGGTTGGCTACACCTTC
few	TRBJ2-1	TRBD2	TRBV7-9	CASRGKSGSSYNEQFF	TGTGCCAGCAGGGGGAAGAGCGGGAGCTCCTACAATGAGCAGTTCTTC
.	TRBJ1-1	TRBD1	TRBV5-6	CASSFGQGAGMNTEAFF	TGTGCCAGCAGCTTCGGACAGGGGGCGGGTATGAACACTGAAGCTTTCTTT
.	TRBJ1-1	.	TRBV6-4	CASSADRSSTEAFF	TGTGCCAGCAGCGCCGACAGGTCGAGCACTGAAGCTTTCTTT
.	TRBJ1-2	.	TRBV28	CASSPLTGGGYGYTF	TGTGCCAGCAGTCCCCTAACGGGAGGGGGCTATGGCTACACCTTC
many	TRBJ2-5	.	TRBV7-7	CASSPSRGGRGETQYF	TGTGCTAGCAGTCCTAGTAGGGGGGGCCGGGGAGAGACCCAGTACTTC
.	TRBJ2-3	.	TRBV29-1	CSVDHRERSTDTQYF	TGCAGCGTGGACCACAGGGAACGGAGCACAGATACGCAGTATTTT
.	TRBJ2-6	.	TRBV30	CAWSVPGANGLTF	TGTGCCTGGAGTGTCCCTGGGGCCAACGGCCTGACTTTC
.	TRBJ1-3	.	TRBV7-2	CASSGIGGAGNTIYF	TGTGCCAGCAGCGGTATAGGGGGGGCTGGAAACACCATATATTTT
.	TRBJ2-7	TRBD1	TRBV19	CASSPGTGSYEQYF	TGTGCCAGTAGTCCCGGGACAGGGTCCTACGAGCAGTACTTC
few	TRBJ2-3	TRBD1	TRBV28	CASSTGQGTDTQYF	TGTGCCAGCAGTACGGGACAGGGTACAGATACGCAGTATTTT
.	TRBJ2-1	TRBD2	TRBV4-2	CASSKSAGGPIEQFF	TGTGCCAGCAGCAAATCAGCGGGAGGGCCCATCGAGCAGTTCTTC